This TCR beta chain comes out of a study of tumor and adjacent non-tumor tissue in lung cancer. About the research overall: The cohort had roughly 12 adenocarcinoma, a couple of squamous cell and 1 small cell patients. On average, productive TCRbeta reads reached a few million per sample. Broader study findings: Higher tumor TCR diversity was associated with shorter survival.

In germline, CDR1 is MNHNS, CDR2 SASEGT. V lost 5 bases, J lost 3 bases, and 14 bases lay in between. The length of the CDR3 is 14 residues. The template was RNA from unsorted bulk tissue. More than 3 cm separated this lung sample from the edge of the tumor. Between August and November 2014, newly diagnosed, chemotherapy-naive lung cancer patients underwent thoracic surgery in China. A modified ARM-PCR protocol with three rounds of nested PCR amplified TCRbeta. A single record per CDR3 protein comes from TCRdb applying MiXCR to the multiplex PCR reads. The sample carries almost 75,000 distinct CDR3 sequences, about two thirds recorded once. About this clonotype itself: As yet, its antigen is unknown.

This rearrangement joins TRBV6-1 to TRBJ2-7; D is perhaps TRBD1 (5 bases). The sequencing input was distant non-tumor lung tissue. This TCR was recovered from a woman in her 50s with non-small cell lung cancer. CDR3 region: CASSWLADNYEQYF. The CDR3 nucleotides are TGTGCCAGCAGTTGGCTGGCGGACAACTACGAGCAGTACTTC.